These 8 T cell receptor beta chains share one sample of origin, sequenced in a study of blood T cell repertoires in COVID-19. Clones were read by immunoSEQ multiplex PCR, and TCRdb kept only the in-frame ones, dropping some. Of 200,000 or so clones in the sample, around 77% were seen once. Sample: peripheral blood. All receptors come from a man aged 55 to 70 with active or convalescent COVID-19.

In DNA, the CDR3 is TGTGCCAGTAGTCCGTTGAGTAGACTAGCGGGAAACAATGAGCAGTTCTTC. It is translated as CASSPLSRLAGNNEQFF. This chain links TRBV19 with TRBJ2-1, with 11 bases matching TRBD2. This CDR3 comprises 17 residues. J lost 5 bases, V lost 5 bases, and 11 bases had no gene match. CDR1 and CDR2 from the germline V gene are LNHDA and SQIVND (reference sequence).

In this sample, this clone turned up once. CDR3 residues: CATLDPAVYEQYF. CDR3 DNA: TGTGCCACCCTCGACCCGGCGGTCTACGAGCAGTACTTC. V usage is TRBV6-5 and J usage is TRBJ2-7; the D is unclear. Germline V lookup: CDR1 MNHEY, CDR2 SVGAGI. V was shortened by 10 bases and J by 3 bases, with 16 bases between the two germline ends. This CDR3 spans 13 amino acids.

The rearrangement joins TRBV5-6 to TRBJ2-7; 10 bases fit TRBD1. From germline, CDR1 is SGHDT and CDR2 YYEEEE. The V and J ends lost 6 bases and 3 bases, in that order; junction bases with no gene match: 9. This CDR3 has 15 amino acids. The CDR3 spells CASIPTGTGDYEQYF. CDR3 nucleotide sequence: TGTGCCAGCATTCCCACGGGGACAGGGGACTACGAGCAGTACTTC.

This chain joins TRBV7-8 and TRBJ2-7; 7 nucleotides agree with TRBD1. The CDR3 loop spans 16 amino acids. The trim removed 6 bases at V and 2 bases at J, leaving 13 bases unmatched. Germline loops: CDR1 SGHVS, CDR2 FQNEAQ. In nucleotides, the CDR3 is TGTGCCAGCAGGAAATTAGGGACAGTCGCCACCTACGAGCAGTACTTC. As protein: CASRKLGTVATYEQYF.

The V and J genes are TRBV19 and TRBJ2-3; TRBD1 matches at 8 bases. The germline CDR1 and CDR2 sequences are LNHDA and SQIVND (reference sequence). With V trimmed by 5 bases and J by 4 bases, 5 bases remained unmatched. This CDR3 spans 14 amino acids. The CDR3 loop is CASSFRGRPDTQYF. CDR3 DNA: TGTGCCAGTAGTTTCAGGGGGCGCCCAGATACGCAGTATTTT.

This clone was counted a few times. The gene calls are TRBV27 and TRBJ2-1; 13 positions match TRBD2. V shed 6 bases and J 11 bases; nucleotides not matched to a gene: 10. The CDR3 runs 15 residues. Germline V gene sequence: CDR1 MNHEY, CDR2 SMNVEV (reference sequence). The CDR3 sequence: CASSPTSGRGLKQFF. In DNA, the CDR3 is TGTGCCAGCAGCCCAACTAGCGGGAGGGGTTTGAAGCAGTTCTTC.

The chain carries TRBV12-3 or TRBV12-4 and TRBJ1-1; D gene uncertain. The CDR3 contains 13 residues. V gave up 7 bases and J gave up 1 base, with 10 bases separating them. CDR3 DNA: TGTGCCAGCACCCCGGGTTGGAACACTGAAGCTTTCTTT. This codes for CASTPGWNTEAFF.

The chain is built from TRBV28 and TRBJ2-2; 11 nucleotides agree with TRBD2. The CDR3 covers 18 residues. V was pared by 5 bases and J by 6 bases, with 14 bases of the junction left unmatched. Germline values: CDR1 MDHEN, CDR2 SYDVKM. CDR3 bases: TGTGCCAGCAGTCCCTTGGGTAGCGGGAGGGCAGGGCCCGGGGAGCTGTTTTTT. Its protein is CASSPLGSGRAGPGELFF.